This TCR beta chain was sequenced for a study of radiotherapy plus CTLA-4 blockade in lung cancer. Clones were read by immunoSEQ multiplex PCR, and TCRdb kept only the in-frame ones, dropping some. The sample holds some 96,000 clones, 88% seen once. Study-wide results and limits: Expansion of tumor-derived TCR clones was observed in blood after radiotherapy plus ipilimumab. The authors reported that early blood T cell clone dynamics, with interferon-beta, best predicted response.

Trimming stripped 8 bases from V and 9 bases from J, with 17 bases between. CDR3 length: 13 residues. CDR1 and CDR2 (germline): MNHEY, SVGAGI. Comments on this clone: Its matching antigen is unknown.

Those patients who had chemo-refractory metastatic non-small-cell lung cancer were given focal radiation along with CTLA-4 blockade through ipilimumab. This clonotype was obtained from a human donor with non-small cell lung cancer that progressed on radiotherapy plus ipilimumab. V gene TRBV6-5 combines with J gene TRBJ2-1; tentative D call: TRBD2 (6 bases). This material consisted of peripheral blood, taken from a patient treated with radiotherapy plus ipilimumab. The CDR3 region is CASRIGGFGEQFF. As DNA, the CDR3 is TGTGCCAGCCGGATTGGGGGGTTTGGTGAGCAGTTCTTC.